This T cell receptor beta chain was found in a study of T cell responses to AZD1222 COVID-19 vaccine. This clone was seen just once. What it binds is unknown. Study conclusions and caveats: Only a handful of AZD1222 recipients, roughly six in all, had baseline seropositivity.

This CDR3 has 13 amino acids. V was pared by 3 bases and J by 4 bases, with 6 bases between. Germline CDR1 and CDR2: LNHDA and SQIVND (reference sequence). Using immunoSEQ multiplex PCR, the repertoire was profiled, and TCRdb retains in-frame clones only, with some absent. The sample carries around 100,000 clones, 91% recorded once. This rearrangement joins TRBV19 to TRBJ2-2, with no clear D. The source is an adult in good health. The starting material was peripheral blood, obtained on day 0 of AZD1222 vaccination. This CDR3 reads CASSIQSTGELFF. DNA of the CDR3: TGTGCCAGTAGTATCCAGAGCACCGGGGAGCTGTTTTTT.